Presented here are 30 T cell receptor beta chains from one specimen sequenced in a study of post-analysis software for immune sequencing data. Study observations and caveats: Among about 5 TRBV segments more frequent in patients than controls were TRBV5-6, TRBV5-1 and TRBV20-1.

TCR beta cDNA libraries included unique molecular identifiers. TCRdb re-called the PCR reads with MiXCR, one entry per CDR3 protein. The sample has over 150,000 distinct CDR3 sequences; roughly 30% are singletons. The antigens these receptors bind are not known. Material for sequencing was blood. The origin of the receptors is a girl aged 10 to 17 with multiple sclerosis.

This clonotype was seen ten or more times. This rearrangement joins TRBV29-1 to TRBJ2-7, with D unclear. Looked up from germline, CDR1 is SQVTM and CDR2 is ANQGSEA. The CDR3 extends over 13 amino acids. Trimming shortened V by 4 bases and J by 2 bases, and 12 bases separated the two germline ends. Written as DNA, the CDR3 is TGCAGCGTTGTTGGTACGGACCCCTACGAGCAGTACTTC. This gives the protein CSVVGTDPYEQYF.

The rearrangement joins TRBV10-3 to TRBJ1-1; 7 bases agree with TRBD1. Per germline, CDR1 ENHRY and CDR2 SYGVKD. V shed 7 bases, J shed 1 base, and the junction held 3 bases outside the gene matches. This CDR3 region has 13 residues. The CDR3 region is CAITRQGNTEAFF. The DNA of the CDR3 is TGTGCCATCACTAGACAGGGGAACACTGAAGCTTTCTTT.

This clonotype was seen at least ten times. V gene TRBV5-1 combines with J gene TRBJ1-1; TRBD1 matches at 7 bases. The CDR3 totals 13 residues. V lost 0 bases to trimming and J lost 4 bases; unmatched junction nucleotides: 0. Germline V CDR1 and CDR2: SGHRS, YFSETQ. The CDR3 region is CASSLDRGTEAFF. The CDR3 nucleotides are TGCGCCAGCAGCTTGGACAGGGGCACTGAAGCTTTCTTT.

As concerns this clonotype: A much larger clonotype is one base distant, so this may be a read error. V usage is TRBV9 and J usage is TRBJ2-1; TRBD2 aligns across 8 bases. In germline, CDR1 is SGDLS, CDR2 YYNGEE. J was trimmed by 8 bases and V by 4 bases; bases with no gene match: 11. The CDR3 is made up of 15 amino acids. This chain's CDR3 is CASSKMSGRRYEQFF. CDR3 coding DNA: TGTGCCAGCAGCAAAATGAGCGGGAGACGGTATGAGCAGTTCTTC. Combining the CDR3 with reference TRBV9 and TRBJ2-1 gives the whole variable domain DSGVTQTPKHLITATGQRVTLRCSPRSGDLSVYWYQQSLDQGLQFLIQYYNGEERAKGNILERFSAQQFPDLHSELNLSSLELGDSALYFCASSKMSGRRYEQFFGPGTRLTVL.

As regards this clonotype: One base away lies a much larger clone, so this may be a sequencing read error. This chain uses TRBV20-1 with TRBJ2-7; 8 nucleotides line up with TRBD2. The last part of the DNA fits TRBJ2-5 better; the J call may be wrong. CDR3 size: 13 residues. Germline V gene lookup returns CDR1 DFQATT and CDR2 SNEGSKA (reference sequence). CDR3 sequence: CSARLAGRETQYF. CDR3 nucleotides: TGCAGTGCTAGACTAGCGGGCCGAGAGACCCAGTACTTC.

In its sample, this clonotype was seen many times. The gene calls are TRBV3-1 and TRBJ2-1; D not resolved. In germline, CDR1 is LGHDT, CDR2 YNNKEL (reference sequence). The CDR3 runs to 13 residues. V was pared by 2 bases and J by 5 bases, with 7 bases between. In nucleotides, the CDR3 is TGTGCCAGCAGCCAACGGGCCGACAATGAGCAGTTCTTC. Its translation: CASSQRADNEQFF.

This clonotype was detected only once. V is TRBV5-1 and J is TRBJ2-1; 15 positions match TRBD2. With 5 bases clipped from V and 5 bases from J, the junction kept 5 bases outside the gene matches. Looked up from germline, CDR1 is SGHRS and CDR2 is YFSETQ. CDR3 length: 16 residues. In DNA, the CDR3 is TGCGCCAGCAGTTCTGGACTAGCGGGAGGGCACAATGAGCAGTTCTTC. Amino acids: CASSSGLAGGHNEQFF.

This clonotype came up many times. This chain connects TRBV5-1 to TRBJ2-7; perhaps TRBD1 as D (5 bases). Trimming left V 0 bases short and J 3 bases short, with 10 bases between. Germline CDR1 reads SGHRS; CDR2 reads YFSETQ. The CDR3 consists of 14 residues. CDR3 loop: CASSLGMGRYEQYF. CDR3 sequence (DNA): TGCGCCAGCAGCTTGGGGATGGGGCGCTACGAGCAGTACTTC.

A few counts support this clonotype. The V gene is TRBV20-1, the J gene TRBJ2-3; 10 nucleotides line up with TRBD2. The trim removed 3 bases at V and 6 bases at J, leaving 6 bases unmatched. CDR3 length: 14 amino acids. The germline V gene has CDR1 DFQATT and CDR2 SNEGSKA (reference sequence). The CDR3 is CSASLAGVPDTQYF. CDR3 DNA sequence: TGCAGTGCTAGTCTAGCGGGAGTTCCCGATACGCAGTATTTT.

This clonotype was seen at least ten times. The V gene is TRBV10-2, the J gene TRBJ2-5; D could derive from TRBD1 or TRBD2 (6 bases each). This CDR3 spans 11 amino acids. Trimming pared 8 bases from V and 4 bases from J, leaving 8 bases between. Per the germline V gene, CDR1 is WSHSY and CDR2 is SAAADI. In DNA, the CDR3 is TGCGCCAGCGGAGGGGGAGAGACCCAGTACTTC. This codes for CASGGGETQYF.

In regard to this clonotype: This may come from a read error, since a much larger clone is one base off. Here the CDR3 DNA reads TGTGCCATCAGTGGACAGGAGTACCCGGGGAGTGACGAGCAGTACTTC. It is translated as CAISGQEYPGSDEQYF. The V call is TRBV10-3, the J call TRBJ2-7, with D tentatively TRBD1 (6 bases). V gave up 4 bases and J gave up 5 bases, with 21 bases separating them. Per the germline V gene, CDR1 is ENHRY and CDR2 is SYGVKD. The CDR3 is 16 amino acids.

This chain connects TRBV7-2 to TRBJ2-5; D not certain. CDR3 length: 11 residues. Germline V gene sequence: CDR1 SGHTA, CDR2 FQGNSA. V lost 4 bases to trimming and J lost 4 bases, with 4 bases between them. The DNA for the CDR3 is TGTGCCAGCAGCTCTGTAGAGACCCAGTACTTC. Amino acids: CASSSVETQYF.

This sequence joins TRBV20-1 and TRBJ2-5; a possible D gene is TRBD1 (6 bases). The V and J ends lost 1 base and 2 bases respectively, with 20 bases between them. CDR3 length: 17 amino acids. Per germline, CDR1 DFQATT and CDR2 SNEGSKA (reference sequence). CDR3 loop: CSARAAGTRGKQETQYF. CDR3 coding DNA: TGCAGTGCTAGAGCGGCCGGGACAAGGGGGAAACAAGAGACCCAGTACTTC.

The table lists this clonotype with a few counts. CDR3 protein: CASSEPGLANGLGAKNIQYF. CDR3 nucleotide sequence: TGTGCCAGCAGTGAGCCGGGACTAGCGAACGGGCTGGGGGCCAAAAACATTCAGTACTTC. This chain uses TRBV25-1 with TRBJ2-4, with 10 bases identical to TRBD2. Germline lookup yields CDR1 MGHDK and CDR2 SYGVNS. The CDR3 totals 20 residues. V lost 3 bases to trimming and J lost 1 base; unmatched junction nucleotides: 15. The full variable domain, its missing parts supplied by reference TRBV25-1 and TRBJ2-4, is EADIYQTPRYLVIGTGKKITLECSQTMGHDKMYWYQQDPGMELHLIHYSYGVNSTEKGDLSSESTVSRIRTEHFPLTLESARPSHTSQYLCASSEPGLANGLGAKNIQYFGAGTRLSVL.

This clonotype was detected ten times or more. CDR3 region: CSARVIAGEYGYEQYF. CDR3 sequence (DNA): TGCAGTGCTAGAGTGATAGCGGGAGAATACGGCTACGAGCAGTACTTC. This chain links TRBV20-1 with TRBJ2-7; 9 positions match TRBD2. J was trimmed by 3 bases and V by 1 base; bases with no gene match: 10. In germline, CDR1 is DFQATT, CDR2 SNEGSKA (reference sequence). The length of the CDR3 is 16 residues.

The table lists this clonotype with many counts. The gene calls are TRBV9 and TRBJ2-3; D gene ambiguous. CDR1 is SGDLS and CDR2 is YYNGEE in the germline V gene. Trimming shortened V by 0 bases and J by 3 bases, and 8 bases separated the two germline ends. The CDR3 has 14 residues. The CDR3 sequence: CASSVDSETDTQYF. The CDR3 bases are TGTGCCAGCAGCGTAGACTCGGAAACAGATACGCAGTATTTT.

The table lists this clonotype with a few counts. This may be a read error, as it is one base from a much larger clone. CDR3 DNA sequence: TGCAGTGGGATTGGAAACACCGGGGAGCTGTTTTTT. It yields the protein CSGIGNTGELFF. This chain links TRBV20-1 with TRBJ2-2; D is undetermined. CDR3 length equals 12 residues. V dropped 7 bases and J dropped 2 bases, with 8 bases sitting between them. Germline lookup yields CDR1 DFQATT and CDR2 SNEGSKA (reference sequence).

This clonotype has ten or more counts. This chain uses TRBV9 with TRBJ2-1; TRBD2 is a possible D gene (5 bases). From germline, CDR1 is SGDLS and CDR2 YYNGEE. The CDR3 loop spans 18 amino acids. V lost 1 base to trimming and J lost 5 bases, with 22 bases between them. The CDR3 DNA reads as TGTGCCAGCAGCGTACAGATGGGCGGCCCCCTCGGGGACAATGAGCAGTTCTTC. Its translation is CASSVQMGGPLGDNEQFF.

The CDR3 reads CASSVGGSDEQFF. The CDR3 coding sequence is TGTGCCAGCAGCGTCGGGGGATCCGATGAGCAGTTCTTC. The chain links TRBV9 to TRBJ2-1; maybe TRBD2 (6 bases). The V gene's germline CDR1 is SGDLS and CDR2 YYNGEE. CDR3 size: 13 residues. V was cut by 2 bases and J by 8 bases, with 11 bases left in between.

CDR3 amino acids: CASSLSPDLFPRPHRTVEAFF. In DNA, the CDR3 is TGTGCCAGCAGTTTAAGCCCCGACCTTTTCCCCCGACCTCACAGGACAGTGGAAGCTTTCTTT. The V and J genes are TRBV28 and TRBJ1-1, with TRBD1 as a possible D gene (6 bases). V was cut by 2 bases and J by 8 bases, with 36 bases left in between. CDR1 and CDR2 (germline): MDHEN, SYDVKM. CDR3 length equals 21 residues.

J is TRBJ1-4 and V is TRBV3-1; 8 bases are a match to TRBD1. This CDR3 has 14 residues. Germline CDR1 is LGHDT and CDR2 is YNNKEL (reference sequence). V lost 7 bases, J lost 5 bases, and 6 bases stayed unmatched. The CDR3 sequence is CASTWTGRNEKLFF. The CDR3 coding sequence is TGTGCCAGCACCTGGACAGGGAGGAATGAAAAACTGTTTTTT.

As regards this clonotype: A much larger clone differs from this one at a single base, so this may be a read error. The rearrangement joins TRBV5-6 to TRBJ2-6; possible D gene TRBD1, 6 bases. The CDR3 totals 19 residues. Per the germline V gene, CDR1 is SGHDT and CDR2 is YYEEEE. CDR3 sequence: CASSLWLQGYRSGANVRTF. CDR3 DNA: TGTGCCAGCAGCTTGTGGTTACAGGGTTACCGGTCCGGGGCCAACGTCCGGACTTTC.

The rearrangement uses TRBV29-1 and TRBJ1-2; 12 nucleotides agree with TRBD1. This CDR3 spans 14 amino acids. Germline trimming cut 5 bases from V and 2 bases from J; bases unmatched to any gene: 3. Germline lookup yields CDR1 SQVTM and CDR2 ANQGSEA. Here the CDR3 DNA reads TGCAGCGTTACCGGGACAGGGGGCAACTATGGCTACACCTTC. Translating it yields CSVTGTGGNYGYTF.

The chain uses TRBV7-2 and TRBJ2-1, with D unresolved. CDR3 length equals 14 residues. Per germline, CDR1 SGHTA and CDR2 FQGNSA. V was cut by 5 bases and J by 9 bases, with 17 bases left in between. The CDR3 DNA follows: TGTGCCAGCAGCACATCACCACTTCTCTGTGAGCAGTTCTTC. This gives the protein CASSTSPLLCEQFF.

V is TRBV3-1 and J is TRBJ2-3; TRBD2 matches 8 bases. The CDR3 is 16 amino acids. CDR1 and CDR2 from the germline V gene are LGHDT and YNNKEL (reference sequence). Trimming cost V 6 bases and J 6 bases; bases outside gene matches: 14. The CDR3 region is CASRGLGEVNRDTQYF. In nucleotides, the CDR3 is TGTGCCAGCAGGGGACTAGGGGAGGTTAATAGGGATACGCAGTATTTT.

This clonotype has only one observation. The V and J genes are TRBV14 and TRBJ2-5; TRBD2 matches at 9 bases. Looked up from germline, CDR1 is SGHDN and CDR2 is FVKESK. There are 18 residues in the CDR3. J gave up 5 bases and V 0 bases, and 13 bases lay outside the gene matches. This chain's CDR3 is CASSQDLGTSHQEETQYF. The CDR3 coding sequence is TGTGCCAGCAGCCAAGACCTCGGGACTAGCCATCAAGAGGAGACCCAGTACTTC.

Written as DNA, the CDR3 is TGTGCCAGCAGCCCCCAGGGACAGGGGAACACCGGGGAGCTGTTTTTT. This gives the protein CASSPQGQGNTGELFF. The chain combines TRBV7-3 with TRBJ2-2, with 9 bases lining up with TRBD1. Germline V CDR1 and CDR2: SGHTA, FQGTGA. Trimming cost V 5 bases and J 1 base; bases outside gene matches: 5. CDR3 length: 16 amino acids.

With respect to this clonotype: A much larger clone lies one base from this, so it may be a read error. The CDR3 bases are TGTGCCGGCAGCCTAGACCTGCGTAAAAATGAGCAGTTCTTC. Protein product: CAGSLDLRKNEQFF. The chain joins TRBV7-2 to TRBJ2-1, with unresolved D. The CDR3 is 14 residues long. Germline V CDR1 and CDR2: SGHTA, FQGNSA.

The sample holds a few counts of this clonotype. Here the CDR3 reads CASSFPYRDGDYGYTF. The CDR3 DNA reads as TGTGCCAGCAGCTTCCCTTACCGGGACGGGGACTATGGCTACACCTTC. The V and J genes are TRBV7-9 and TRBJ1-2, with a tentative D call TRBD1 (5 bases). The CDR3 length is 16 residues. Trimming cost V 3 bases and J 3 bases, with 17 bases left between them. Per germline, CDR1 SEHNR and CDR2 FQNEAQ (reference sequence).

A remark on this clonotype: Being one base from a much bigger clone, this may be a read error. The CDR3 coding sequence is TGTGCCAGCAGTTTATTCAGCGGGAGACAAGAGACCCAGTACTTC. Amino acid sequence: CASSLFSGRQETQYF. The chain is built from TRBV7-6 and TRBJ2-5; 8 nucleotides align to TRBD2. The CDR3 length is 15 residues. Germline assignment: CDR1 SGHVS and CDR2 FNYEAQ. Unmatched junction bases numbered 8, after V lost 6 bases and J lost 2 bases.